This T cell receptor beta chain was sequenced during a study of shared clonotypes between healthy human individuals. Background on the study: Aged between 18 and 49, the donors were two women and three men.

The table lists this clone with many counts. Germline assignment: CDR1 SQVTM and CDR2 ANQGSEA. The V gene end was trimmed by 4 bases and the J gene end by 7 bases; junction bases not matched to a gene: 3. The CDR3 is made up of 11 amino acids. The table came from immunoSEQ multiplex PCR; TCRdb's copy has only in-frame clones and leaves some out. The repertoire includes 800,000 to 1,200,000 clones, about 84% of them detected once, and 0.4% to 0.55% sits in the top ten. The specimen was memory CD4+ T cells from PBMCs. As for subset: CD45RA-negative fraction. V is TRBV29-1 and J is TRBJ1-1, with 7 bases fitting TRBD1. The clonotype was recovered from a man younger than 35 in good health. Some clones in this sample may be carry-over from other donors' samples. The CDR3 loop reads CSVGRQGEAFF. The CDR3 nucleotides read TGCAGCGTTGGGCGACAGGGTGAAGCTTTCTTT.